The 20 T cell receptor beta chains listed next were all sequenced from one sample in a study of T cell responses to AZD1222 COVID-19 vaccine. The data were produced by immunoSEQ multiplex PCR, yet TCRdb's version contains in-frame clones alone and is incomplete. The sample carries about 68,000 clones, almost 90% recorded once. Sequenced here: peripheral blood, sampled on day 0 of AZD1222 vaccination. The receptors were sampled from an adult in good health.

This chain links TRBV5-1 with TRBJ1-2; no clear D gene. In germline, CDR1 is SGHRS, CDR2 YFSETQ. The V end lost 4 bases, the J end lost 5 bases, and 18 bases lay between the germline ends. The CDR3 has 15 residues. The CDR3 DNA reads as TGCGCCAGCAGCGACCTCGCACGACGAGGGTATGGCTACACCTTC. Protein product: CASSDLARRGYGYTF.

The gene calls are TRBV7-2 and TRBJ2-5; D gene ambiguous. V gave up 6 bases and J gave up 6 bases, with 14 bases separating them. The CDR3 sequence is 13 residues long. Germline V gene data show CDR1 as SGHTA and CDR2 as FQGNSA. The CDR3 region has the DNA TGTGCCAGCAGTTTTAGACGCGAGCAGACCCAGTACTTC. It yields the protein CASSFRREQTQYF.

CDR3 sequence (DNA): TGTGCCAGCAGTTACCCCCGCGGAAGCGGCTCTTCCTACGAGCAGTACTTC. Amino acid sequence: CASSYPRGSGSSYEQYF. This chain links TRBV6-2 or TRBV6-3 with TRBJ2-7; a weak D match, TRBD2 (5 bases). The V gene lost 2 bases and the J gene lost 1 base, with 18 bases spanning the gap. CDR1 and CDR2 from the germline V gene are MNHEY and SVGEGT. The CDR3 loop spans 17 amino acids.

This chain joins TRBV7-9 and TRBJ1-1, with D unresolved. V shed 1 base and J shed 0 bases, with 6 bases lying between them. The germline V gene encodes CDR1 SEHNR and CDR2 FQNEAQ (reference sequence). This CDR3 is built from 14 residues. The DNA of the CDR3 is TGTGCCAGCAGCTTAGAGGCTGTGAACACTGAAGCTTTCTTT. It is translated as CASSLEAVNTEAFF.

The chain links TRBV7-3 to TRBJ2-1; D uncertain. The CDR3 has 13 residues. From germline, CDR1 is SGHTA and CDR2 FQGTGA. Trimming took off 0 bases at V and 8 bases at J, with 8 bases between the two ends. DNA of the CDR3: TGTGCCAGCAGCTTAACGTCTTTCGATGAGCAGTTCTTC. Translating it yields CASSLTSFDEQFF. The full variable domain, with the rest looked up from reference TRBV7-3 and TRBJ2-1, is GAGVSQTPSNKVTEKGKYVELRCDPISGHTALYWYRQSLGQGPEFLIYFQGTGAADDSGLPNDRFFAVRPEGSVSTLKIQRTERGDSAVYLCASSLTSFDEQFFGPGTRLTVL.

V usage is TRBV2 and J usage is TRBJ2-7; 9 bases match TRBD1. The junction had 7 bases not matched to a gene; V was cut back by 4 bases and J by 3 bases. Germline V gene data show CDR1 as SNHLY and CDR2 as FYNNEI. The CDR3 is 15 amino acids. CDR3 DNA: TGTGCCAGCAGTGGTCAGGGGACAGGGCTCTACGAGCAGTACTTC. Protein: CASSGQGTGLYEQYF.

This chain uses TRBV7-2 with TRBJ2-5, with 11 bases fitting TRBD2. V lost 2 bases, J lost 2 bases, and 10 bases stayed unmatched. Germline lookup yields CDR1 SGHTA and CDR2 FQGNSA. The CDR3 is 18 amino acids. For the CDR3, the DNA is TGTGCCAGCAGCTTACAGCCCCCCCGACTAGCGGGACAAGAGACCCAGTACTTC. This translates into CASSLQPPRLAGQETQYF.

This rearrangement joins TRBV6-5 to TRBJ2-1, with a weak D call TRBD2 (5 bases). The germline V gene encodes CDR1 MNHEY and CDR2 SVGAGI. CDR3 length: 15 residues. V lost 7 bases to trimming and J lost 4 bases, with 17 bases between them. The DNA for the CDR3 is TGTGCCAGCACCCCGGGAAGTTGGGATTACAATGAGCAGTTCTTC. Translating gives CASTPGSWDYNEQFF.

V and J are TRBV3-1 (or the pseudogene TRBV3-2) and TRBJ1-6, with 11 bases fitting TRBD1. The V gene end was trimmed by 4 bases and the J gene end by 10 bases; junction bases not matched to a gene: 12. From germline, CDR1 is LGHDT and CDR2 YNNKEL (reference sequence). This CDR3 spans 17 amino acids. The CDR3 DNA is TGTGCCAGCAGCCGGGGACAGGGGGAACAACGTCGCTCACCCCTCCACTTT. Its protein is CASSRGQGEQRRSPLHF.

The chain has TRBV5-4 and TRBJ2-1, with 7 bases fitting TRBD2. Germline V gives CDR1 SGHNT, CDR2 YYREEE (reference sequence). This CDR3 has 15 residues. Trimming cost V 4 bases and J 5 bases; bases outside gene matches: 9. The CDR3 spells CASSQWSGEDNEQFF. CDR3 DNA: TGTGCCAGCAGCCAGTGGAGCGGGGAGGACAATGAGCAGTTCTTC.

V and J are TRBV5-1 and TRBJ2-5; D not certain. The V gene lost 4 bases and the J gene lost 3 bases, with 10 bases spanning the gap. The germline gives CDR1 SGHRS, CDR2 YFSETQ. The CDR3 loop spans 13 amino acids. CDR3 nucleotide sequence: TGCGCCAGCAGCCTGGTCCCTGAAGAGACCCAGTACTTC. Its translation is CASSLVPEETQYF.

The chain joins TRBV4-1 to TRBJ1-1; D possibly corresponds to TRBD1 (6 bases). Germline loops: CDR1 MGHRA, CDR2 YSYEKL. This CDR3 is 18 amino acids long. With 1 base removed from V and 1 base from J, the gap between germline ends came to 19 bases. CDR3 DNA: TGCGCCAGCAGCCAAGCAAAAGGGGGGGTGATAAGGAACACTGAAGCTTTCTTT. It yields the protein CASSQAKGGVIRNTEAFF.

The chain is built from TRBV5-1 and TRBJ2-7, with D possibly matching TRBD1 (6 bases). Germline CDR1 and CDR2: SGHRS and YFSETQ. The CDR3 totals 15 residues. V shed 2 bases and J shed 3 bases, with 15 bases lying between them. In DNA, the CDR3 is TGCGCCAGCAGCTTATTCCAGGGGACATACTACGAGCAGTACTTC. Protein sequence: CASSLFQGTYYEQYF.

The chain joins TRBV12-3 or TRBV12-4 to TRBJ2-1; TRBD2 might be the D (7 bases). The ends were cut back, 7 bases at V and 9 bases at J, with 13 bases in the middle. The CDR3 has 12 amino acids. For the CDR3, the DNA is TGTGCCAGCAAAAATAGGGGGGGTGAGCAGTTCTTC. Translation gives CASKNRGGEQFF.

This chain joins TRBV10-3 and TRBJ1-2; TRBD1 matches 7 bases. CDR3 size: 15 residues. V dropped 7 bases and J dropped 2; count of bases not matched to a gene: 10. CDR1 is ENHRY, CDR2 SYGVKD, per germline. DNA for the CDR3: TGTGCCATCAAAATCTTCTACAGGGGCAACTATGGCTACACCTTC. This sequence encodes CAIKIFYRGNYGYTF.

The CDR3 region is CASSQDWFYGEAFF. Written as DNA, the CDR3 is TGTGCCAGCAGCCAAGATTGGTTTTACGGTGAAGCTTTCTTT. This sequence joins TRBV14 and TRBJ1-1; no clear D. CDR1 SGHDN and CDR2 FVKESK come from the germline V gene. The CDR3 has 14 residues. The V gene lost 0 bases and the J gene lost 7 bases, with 12 bases spanning the gap.

The V and J genes are TRBV7-9 and TRBJ1-2, with D tentatively TRBD1 (5 bases). Trimming stripped 6 bases from V and 4 bases from J, with 12 bases between. Germline CDR1 is SEHNR and CDR2 is FQNEAQ (reference sequence). The CDR3 contains 13 residues. CDR3 in amino acids: CASREQEIYGYTF. The CDR3 nucleotides read TGTGCCAGCAGAGAACAGGAAATCTATGGCTACACCTTC.

The V and J genes are TRBV15 and TRBJ2-3; 8 nucleotides agree with TRBD2. CDR1 and CDR2 from the germline V gene are LNHNV and YYDKDF (reference sequence). CDR3 length: 18 residues. V lost 3 bases and J lost 0; bases outside the gene matches: 11. Here the CDR3 DNA reads TGTGCCACCAGCAGGTTGGGAGCGGGAGAAGTTAGCACAGATACGCAGTATTTT. Amino acid sequence: CATSRLGAGEVSTDTQYF.

This clone was seen once. J is TRBJ2-1 and V is TRBV14; 8 nucleotides agree with TRBD1. CDR1 SGHDN and CDR2 FVKESK come from the germline V gene. The length of the CDR3 is 15 residues. J was trimmed by 3 bases and V by 2 bases; bases with no gene match: 3. The CDR3 DNA is TGTGCCAGCAGCCAAAAGGGACAGGACTACAATGAGCAGTTCTTC. Protein: CASSQKGQDYNEQFF.

The DNA of the CDR3 is TGTGCCAGCAGGCCACAGGGGGCGCTGGATTTCGGTTCACCCCTCCACTTT. Its translation: CASRPQGALDFGSPLHF. The chain has TRBV28 and TRBJ1-6, with 9 bases fitting TRBD1. Germline V lookup: CDR1 MDHEN, CDR2 SYDVKM. The CDR3 loop spans 17 amino acids. V lost 6 bases, J lost 9 bases, and 15 bases stayed unmatched.